This TCR beta chain was profiled in a study of blood T cell repertoires in COVID-19. Study overall: COVID-19 samples, acute and convalescent, were from the United States, Italy and Spain. PBMCs, B-cell-depleted T cells, or T cells were the source of the cDNA or gDNA that made up the material.

CDR3 length: 13 amino acids. Germline V CDR1 and CDR2: LGHNT, FRNRAP. Trimming pared 3 bases from V and 1 base from J, leaving 6 bases between. This clone was counted a single time. Authors' processing steps: How many nucleated cells were present was estimated from reference gene primer amplification. Sequenced by immunoSEQ multiplex PCR; TCRdb stores in-frame clones only, minus some. V and J calls and clone size are copied from that table; D and trimming were computed from the DNA. The data show about 66,000 clones, with roughly 90% seen just once and about 1.3% held by the top ten. The receptor was isolated from a man in his 60s with acute or convalescent COVID-19. This chain links TRBV12-5 with TRBJ1-1; the D is unclear. The sample consisted of peripheral blood. The CDR3 DNA reads TGTGCTAGTGGTTTTGAGGAGAACACTGAAGCTTTCTTT. Amino acid sequence: CASGFEENTEAFF.